Below are 31 T cell receptor beta chains sequenced from a single sample in a study of T-cell memory formation after mild COVID-19. In TCRdb, the 5' RACE reads were re-called with MiXCR into one record per CDR3 protein. The sample gives fewer than 350,000 distinct CDR3 sequences, roughly 18% of which show up once; 23% is in the top ten. The specimen sequenced was PBMCs or a T cell subset sorted from them (not recorded which). All receptors derive from a man younger than 35 who had mild COVID-19 (a few samples of this study predate the infection). Cell type and time point are not known.

This chain links TRBV12-3 or TRBV12-4 with TRBJ1-4, with D uncertain. The CDR3 has 11 amino acids. V was trimmed by 8 bases and J by 7 bases, leaving 8 bases between them. The DNA of the CDR3 is TGTGCCAGCGGCCGAAGTGAAAAACTGTTTTTT. It yields the protein CASGRSEKLFF.

In this sample, this clonotype turned up a few times. The chain combines TRBV6-2 or TRBV6-3 with TRBJ2-3; no reliable D call. Germline V gene sequence: CDR1 MNHEY, CDR2 SVGEGT. CDR3 size: 11 residues. The V end was cut by 8 bases, the J end by 6 bases, with 9 bases between. CDR3 in amino acids: CASAWVDTQYF. CDR3 in DNA: TGTGCCAGCGCATGGGTGGATACGCAGTATTTT.

This clonotype has only a few counts. The chain uses TRBV5-1 and TRBJ1-1; TRBD1 matches at 8 bases. The V and J ends lost 1 base and 7 bases, in that order; junction bases with no gene match: 12. CDR3 length equals 16 residues. The germline V gene encodes CDR1 SGHRS and CDR2 YFSETQ. The CDR3 spells CASSLYQGARGGEAFF. For the CDR3, the DNA is TGCGCCAGCAGCTTGTACCAGGGGGCGCGAGGGGGTGAAGCTTTCTTT. Full variable domain (missing parts from reference TRBV5-1 and TRBJ1-1): KAGVTQTPRYLIKTRGQQVTLSCSPISGHRSVSWYQQTPGQGLQFLFEYFSETQRNKGNFPGRFSGRQFSNSRSEMNVSTLELGDSALYLCASSLYQGARGGEAFFGQGTRLTVV.

The rearrangement uses TRBV7-2 and TRBJ1-2; D not certain. The CDR3 is made up of 12 amino acids. V was shortened by 5 bases and J by 2 bases, with 6 bases between the two germline ends. CDR1 and CDR2 from the germline V gene are SGHTA and FQGNSA. The CDR3 is CASSPINYGYTF. DNA for the CDR3: TGTGCCAGCAGCCCCATCAACTATGGCTACACCTTC.

The rearrangement links TRBV4-3 to TRBJ2-5; TRBD2 aligns across 8 bases. J lost 4 bases, V lost 4 bases, and 17 bases had no gene match. CDR1 is LGHNA, CDR2 YSLEER, per germline. This CDR3 is built from 18 residues. DNA of the CDR3: TGCGCCAGCAGCCCCTTTCTTGGCGGGGGGCCTATAGGAGAGACCCAGTACTTC. Its translation is CASSPFLGGGPIGETQYF.

The V gene is TRBV7-3, the J gene TRBJ2-3, with 12 nucleotides matching TRBD2. Germline V CDR1 and CDR2: SGHTA, FQGTGA. CDR3 length: 15 amino acids. The ends lost 5 bases at V and 5 bases at J; junction bases unmatched: 5. This CDR3 is CASSPSGGAKDTQYF. CDR3 nucleotides: TGTGCCAGCAGCCCTAGCGGGGGGGCGAAAGATACGCAGTATTTT.

This clonotype was detected only a few times. The rearrangement links TRBV24-1 to TRBJ2-1; 8 bases line up with TRBD2. The trim removed 4 bases at V and 4 bases at J, leaving 8 bases unmatched. CDR1 is KGHDR, CDR2 SFDVKD, per germline. The CDR3 is 16 amino acids. The CDR3 region has the DNA TGTGCCACCAGTGACTCCCGGGGGGGCTGGTACAATGAGCAGTTCTTC. It specifies CATSDSRGGWYNEQFF.

This clonotype was seen only a few times. J is TRBJ2-2 and V is TRBV7-3; the match to TRBD1 covers 9 bases. Germline loops: CDR1 SGHTA, CDR2 FQGTGA. The V and J ends lost 1 base and 6 bases, in that order; junction bases with no gene match: 0. The CDR3 has 14 amino acids. This CDR3 reads CASSLRQGAGELFF. The CDR3, as DNA: TGTGCCAGCAGCTTAAGACAGGGGGCCGGGGAGCTGTTTTTT.

This clonotype has only a few counts. The rearrangement links TRBV7-2 to TRBJ2-3; no reliable D call. Trimming shortened V by 6 bases and J by 8 bases, and 24 bases separated the two germline ends. Germline CDR1 and CDR2: SGHTA and FQGNSA. The CDR3 loop spans 16 amino acids. DNA for the CDR3: TGTGCCAGCAGTTCTGGACCGGTTCCGGGTTCGGGTACGCAGTATTTT. As protein: CASSSGPVPGSGTQYF.

The CDR3 spells CASSSNLNRSQGEKLFF. DNA of the CDR3: TGTGCCAGCTCATCTAACCTCAACCGGTCCCAGGGTGAAAAACTGTTTTTT. The chain joins TRBV18 to TRBJ1-4; D might be TRBD1 (5 bases). V lost 5 bases to trimming and J lost 7 bases, with 23 bases between them. The germline V gene encodes CDR1 KGHSH and CDR2 LQKENI. The CDR3 sequence is 17 residues long.

The gene calls are TRBV7-6 and TRBJ2-5; either TRBD1 or TRBD2 may fit D (5 bases each). The CDR3 sequence is 13 residues long. CDR1 and CDR2 from the germline V gene are SGHVS and FNYEAQ. Trimming removed 4 bases from V and 5 bases from J, with 11 bases in between. CDR3 loop: CASSSSWGETQYF. CDR3 DNA sequence: TGTGCCAGCAGCTCCTCGTGGGGGGAGACCCAGTACTTC.

This clonotype appeared a few times. V usage is TRBV20-1 and J usage is TRBJ2-5; D remains unclear. Germline CDR1 is DFQATT and CDR2 is SNEGSKA (reference sequence). The CDR3 length is 11 residues. V was cut by 4 bases and J by 5 bases, with 8 bases left in between. The CDR3 here is CSATLWETQYF. As DNA, the CDR3 is TGCAGTGCTACCCTTTGGGAGACCCAGTACTTC.

The chain couples TRBV29-1 to TRBJ2-7; D might be TRBD1 or TRBD2, each matching 6 bases. CDR3 size: 12 residues. Trimming removed 8 bases at V and 3 bases at J, with 14 bases between. CDR1 and CDR2 from the germline V gene are SQVTM and ANQGSEA. The CDR3 protein is CSPAGGRYEQYV. The CDR3 region has the DNA TGCAGCCCCGCTGGGGGGCGCTACGAGCAGTACGTC.

Only a few counts were recorded for this clonotype. The J gene is TRBJ2-7, the V gene TRBV24-1, with 9 bases matching TRBD2. CDR1 and CDR2 (germline): KGHDR, SFDVKD. V gave up 9 bases and J gave up 3 bases; unmatched junction bases: 11. The CDR3 sequence is 15 residues long. Here the CDR3 reads CATRRRAGGNYEQYV. The CDR3, as DNA: TGTGCCACCCGGAGACGTGCGGGGGGGAACTACGAGCAGTACGTC.

The chain employs TRBV25-1 and TRBJ2-5; 7 bases are a match to TRBD1. The V segment lost 0 bases and the J segment 5 bases; nucleotides outside the gene matches: 3. Per germline, CDR1 MGHDK and CDR2 SYGVNS. The CDR3 sequence is 14 residues long. The CDR3 spells CASSEYEGGETQYF. The CDR3 nucleotides read TGTGCCAGCAGTGAATATGAAGGGGGCGAGACCCAGTACTTC. Full variable domain (outside the CDR3, taken from reference TRBV25-1 and TRBJ2-5): EADIYQTPRYLVIGTGKKITLECSQTMGHDKMYWYQQDPGMELHLIHYSYGVNSTEKGDLSSESTVSRIRTEHFPLTLESARPSHTSQYLCASSEYEGGETQYFGPGTRLLVL.

The CDR3 nucleotides read TGTGCCAGCAGTTCTAGCGGGGGTAGGACAGATACGCAGTATTTT. Its protein is CASSSSGGRTDTQYF. This chain connects TRBV6-2 or TRBV6-3 to TRBJ2-3, with 10 positions matching TRBD2. CDR1 MNHEY and CDR2 SVGEGT come from the germline V gene. V lost 4 bases, J lost 3 bases, and 4 bases stayed unmatched. The CDR3 consists of 15 residues.

This clonotype was detected a few times. The V and J genes are TRBV7-9 and TRBJ2-5; D unclear. V lost 3 bases to trimming and J lost 4 bases, with 12 bases between them. The CDR3 extends over 14 amino acids. CDR1 is SEHNR, CDR2 FQNEAQ, per germline (reference sequence). CDR3 nucleotides: TGTGCCAGCAGCTTTTGGACGTACTTAGAGACCCAGTACTTC. Translation gives CASSFWTYLETQYF.

The chain joins TRBV5-5 to TRBJ2-5; 7 bases fit TRBD1. From germline, CDR1 is SGHKS and CDR2 YYEKEE (reference sequence). The junction had 18 bases not matched to a gene; V was cut back by 3 bases and J by 7 bases. CDR3 length: 17 amino acids. The chain's CDR3 is CASSSTLRTGGSGTQYF. The CDR3 DNA is TGTGCCAGCAGCTCCACCCTCCGGACAGGAGGATCCGGGACCCAGTACTTC.

The chain is built from TRBV20-1 and TRBJ2-1; D call uncertain. The germline V gene has CDR1 DFQATT and CDR2 SNEGSKA (reference sequence). Trimming removed 3 bases from V and 1 base from J, with 10 bases in between. This CDR3 is 14 amino acids long. DNA for the CDR3: TGCAGTGCTAGGGGCGGTAGATCCTACAATGAGCAGTTCTTC. Translated: CSARGGRSYNEQFF.

The rearrangement joins TRBV5-1 to TRBJ1-1, with 7 bases identical to TRBD1. This CDR3 has 15 residues. Germline lookup yields CDR1 SGHRS and CDR2 YFSETQ. V gave up 2 bases and J gave up 6 bases; unmatched junction bases: 10. Here the CDR3 DNA reads TGCGCCAGCAGCTTATGGCAGGCTACAGGGGCTGAAGCTTTCTTT. Translated, it gives CASSLWQATGAEAFF.

The CDR3 nucleotides read TGCAGCGTCGCGAGGGACAGGGCGGTGGCGAGGGGGACTTCTGAAGCTTTCTTT. Amino acids: CSVARDRAVARGTSEAFF. The chain joins TRBV29-1 to TRBJ1-1; TRBD1 aligns across 9 bases. CDR3 length: 18 residues. The germline CDR1 and CDR2 sequences are SQVTM and ANQGSEA. The junction had 23 bases not matched to a gene; V was cut back by 6 bases and J by 6 bases.

The chain couples TRBV7-2 to TRBJ2-3; TRBD2 agrees at 7 bases. V shed 3 bases, J shed 9 bases, and the junction held 21 bases outside the gene matches. CDR1 and CDR2 from the germline V gene are SGHTA and FQGNSA. The CDR3 is made up of 18 amino acids. The CDR3 loop is CASSFPLTSPDPLGTQYF. The DNA of the CDR3 is TGTGCCAGCAGCTTCCCACTGACTAGCCCAGACCCCCTTGGGACGCAGTATTTT.

This clonotype has ten or more counts. This chain connects TRBV6-5 to TRBJ2-2; TRBD2 aligns across 9 bases. The V and J ends lost 6 bases and 1 base, in that order; junction bases with no gene match: 0. This CDR3 comprises 14 residues. Germline V gene sequence: CDR1 MNHEY, CDR2 SVGAGI. DNA for the CDR3: TGTGCCAGCAGGCGGGGGGGGAACACCGGGGAGCTGTTTTTT. Its protein product is CASRRGGNTGELFF.

This clonotype has just a few counts. V is TRBV27 and J is TRBJ2-6; 9 positions agree with TRBD1. Germline CDR1 is MNHEY and CDR2 is SMNVEV (reference sequence). V trimming: 8 bases; J trimming: 0 bases; junction bases outside the gene matches: 2. The CDR3 is 15 amino acids. CDR3 residues: CASGQGYSGANVLTF. The CDR3 DNA reads as TGTGCCAGCGGACAGGGGTACTCTGGGGCCAACGTCCTGACTTTC.

The V call is TRBV28, the J call TRBJ1-1; D gene unclear. The CDR3 contains 13 residues. Germline V CDR1 and CDR2: MDHEN, SYDVKM. Trimming cost V 6 bases and J 8 bases, with 16 bases left between them. CDR3 sequence (DNA): TGTGCCAGCAGCACTTCAGCGAAAGTCGAAGCTTTCTTT. It codes for CASSTSAKVEAFF.

V usage is TRBV4-3 and J usage is TRBJ2-7, with 9 bases identical to TRBD1. The CDR3 contains 16 residues. Trimming cost V 0 bases and J 3 bases; bases outside gene matches: 6. Germline-derived CDR1 and CDR2 are LGHNA and YSLEER. The CDR3 bases are TGCGCCAGCAGCCAAGATGGGACAGGGACAAGCTACGAGCAGTACTTC. It yields the protein CASSQDGTGTSYEQYF.

This clonotype was observed a few times. The gene calls are TRBV4-2 and TRBJ2-2; a weak D match, TRBD2 (7 bases). Germline V gives CDR1 LGHNA, CDR2 YNFKEQ. This CDR3 region has 16 residues. V was trimmed by 4 bases and J by 4 bases, leaving 16 bases between them. CDR3 region: CASSPKGGALTGELFF. DNA of the CDR3: TGTGCCAGCAGCCCTAAGGGGGGGGCCCTCACCGGGGAGCTGTTTTTT.

The rearrangement uses TRBV29-1 and TRBJ2-5; 10 nucleotides match TRBD2. The CDR3 loop spans 14 amino acids. The V and J ends lost 4 bases and 4 bases, in that order; junction bases with no gene match: 6. CDR1 SQVTM and CDR2 ANQGSEA come from the germline V gene. CDR3 DNA sequence: TGCAGCGTTGTGGAGCGGGGGGGCGGAGAGACCCAGTACTTC. This translates into CSVVERGGGETQYF.

In its sample, this clonotype was seen a few times. The chain recombines TRBV20-1 with TRBJ2-7; TRBD1 matches at 9 bases. Germline lookup yields CDR1 DFQATT and CDR2 SNEGSKA (reference sequence). The CDR3 totals 16 residues. The ends lost 5 bases at V and 2 bases at J; junction bases unmatched: 13. CDR3 nucleotide sequence: TGCAGTGCTGACAAGACTGACCGGGACAGGGCCTACGAGCAGTACGTC. Amino acids: CSADKTDRDRAYEQYV.

The genes are TRBV20-1 and TRBJ1-5; D is perhaps TRBD1 (6 bases). V gave up 6 bases and J gave up 5 bases, with 17 bases separating them. The germline CDR1 and CDR2 sequences are DFQATT and SNEGSKA (reference sequence). The CDR3 has 14 amino acids. As DNA, the CDR3 is TGCAGTGCCCCCCGGGGGGGCGTTGATCAGCCCCAGCATTTT. Protein product: CSAPRGGVDQPQHF.

This CDR3 is CSARGDLGYEQYF. The CDR3 region has the DNA TGCAGTGCTAGAGGGGACCTGGGATACGAGCAGTACTTC. V and J are TRBV20-1 and TRBJ2-7; D is perhaps TRBD1 or TRBD2 (5 bases each). Germline-derived CDR1 and CDR2 are DFQATT and SNEGSKA (reference sequence). V lost 1 base to trimming and J lost 4 bases, with 11 bases between them. The CDR3 extends over 13 amino acids.